The 3 T cell receptor beta chains below come from one sample, sequenced in a study of OX40 agonist ivuxolimab in advanced cancers. Measured with immunoSEQ multiplex PCR; TCRdb has only the in-frame clones, and not every one. The sample gives some 86,000 clones, about 95% of which show up once; 8.5% to 10% is in the top ten. Sequencing was performed on CD4+ or CD8+ T cells sorted from blood, taken in a trial of the OX40 agonist ivuxolimab. The receptors come from an adult with an advanced solid tumor such as melanoma, head and neck, liver or kidney cancer.

The chain carries TRBV6-5 and TRBJ2-7, with D perhaps TRBD2 (5 bases). Trimming took off 2 bases at V and 5 bases at J, with 13 bases between the two ends. Germline V gives CDR1 MNHEY, CDR2 SVGAGI. This CDR3 spans 14 amino acids. The CDR3 loop is CASSYLGSSHEQYF. In nucleotides, the CDR3 is TGTGCCAGCAGTTACCTGGGGAGTTCCCACGAGCAGTACTTC.

The chain has TRBV4-3 and TRBJ2-2; 8 bases are a match to TRBD2. Germline assignment: CDR1 LGHNA and CDR2 YSLEER. CDR3 length equals 14 residues. Trimming at V came to 6 bases and at J to 5 bases, leaving 5 bases not matched to a gene. As DNA, the CDR3 is TGCGCCAGCAGTGACGGGAGGGGGACCGGGGAGCTGTTTTTT. The encoded protein is CASSDGRGTGELFF.

The V call is TRBV27, the J call TRBJ1-5; no clear D gene. Germline CDR1 reads MNHEY; CDR2 reads SMNVEV (reference sequence). V lost 0 bases and J lost 7, with 7 bases in between. There are 13 residues in the CDR3. Written as DNA, the CDR3 is TGTGCCAGCAGTTTATCCACGGGGCAGCCCCAGCATTTT. Its translation: CASSLSTGQPQHF.